These 17 T cell receptor beta chains originate from one sample sequenced in a study of shared clonotypes between healthy human individuals. The data were produced by immunoSEQ multiplex PCR, yet TCRdb's version contains in-frame clones alone and is incomplete. The table shows roughly 500,000 clones, with roughly 80% occurring only once. Sequencing was carried out using PBMCs. The receptors come from a woman between 40 and 55 years old in good health. Some clones in this sample may be carry-over from other donors' samples.

The rearrangement uses TRBV5-5 and TRBJ2-5, with D possibly TRBD2 on 6 matching bases. From germline, CDR1 is SGHKS and CDR2 YYEKEE (reference sequence). V dropped 7 bases and J dropped 5 bases, with 18 bases sitting between them. The CDR3 contains 14 residues. The DNA of the CDR3 is TGTGCCAGCCTCAACGGGAGAGTGAGGGAGACCCAGTACTTC. Encoded protein: CASLNGRVRETQYF.

This chain connects TRBV10-3 to TRBJ2-7, with D unresolved. The CDR3 loop spans 15 amino acids. V lost 0 bases, J lost 2 bases, and 11 bases lay in between. Looked up from germline, CDR1 is ENHRY and CDR2 is SYGVKD. This CDR3 reads CAISESSASTYEQYF. The CDR3 region has the DNA TGTGCCATCAGTGAGTCGTCTGCCTCAACCTACGAGCAGTACTTC.

The V call is TRBV19, the J call TRBJ1-2; the D gene is possibly TRBD1 (5 bases). There are 13 residues in the CDR3. The V gene's germline CDR1 is LNHDA and CDR2 SQIVND (reference sequence). V lost 7 bases to trimming and J lost 3 bases, with 12 bases between them. In nucleotides, the CDR3 is TGTGCCAGTAAGCCCAGAGGGGACTATGGCTACACCTTC. Translated: CASKPRGDYGYTF.

The J gene is TRBJ1-3, the V gene TRBV7-8, with D perhaps TRBD1 (6 bases). With the DNA end fitting TRBJ2-2 better, the J assignment may be wrong. Germline V gene lookup returns CDR1 SGHVS and CDR2 FQNEAQ. The CDR3 runs 17 residues. The CDR3 protein is CASSVHVGQTNTGELFF. The CDR3 bases are TGTGCCAGCAGCGTCCATGTGGGACAAACGAACACCGGGGAGCTGTTTTTT.

The chain uses TRBV29-1 and TRBJ2-2, with 9 positions matching TRBD2. J lost 4 bases, V lost 6 bases, and 3 bases had no gene match. Germline assignment: CDR1 SQVTM and CDR2 ANQGSEA. This CDR3 has 13 residues. In DNA, the CDR3 is TGCAGCGTCCGACTAGCGGTCACCGGGGAGCTGTTTTTT. Translating gives CSVRLAVTGELFF.

This clone turned up a few times. The rearrangement links TRBV15 to TRBJ2-2, with D perhaps matching TRBD2 (5 bases). CDR1 LNHNV and CDR2 YYDKDF come from the germline V gene (reference sequence). The CDR3 loop spans 15 amino acids. V dropped 1 base and J dropped 2 bases, with 8 bases sitting between them. The CDR3 protein is CATSRGGKNTGELFF. The DNA of the CDR3 is TGTGCCACCAGCAGAGGAGGGAAAAACACCGGGGAGCTGTTTTTT.

Worth noting for this clone: A read error may explain this, as a much larger clone is one base away. The rearrangement joins TRBV6-1 to TRBJ2-3, with D possibly TRBD1 on 5 matching bases. This CDR3 has 13 amino acids. V shed 11 bases and J shed 0 bases, with 12 bases lying between them. Germline lookup yields CDR1 MNHNS and CDR2 SASEGT. Here the CDR3 DNA reads TGTGCCTCCCGGTCAGGGAGCACAGATACGCAGTATTTT. It encodes CASRSGSTDTQYF.

CDR3 DNA: TGTGCCAGCAGGGACTCAGAGACCACAGATACGCAGTATTTT. It encodes CASRDSETTDTQYF. The chain carries TRBV5-7 and TRBJ2-3, with D possibly TRBD2 on 5 matching bases. TRBV5-7 is assigned to the ORF class and has an uncertain function. V lost 5 bases to trimming and J lost 2 bases, with 12 bases between them. This CDR3 is built from 14 residues.

This rearrangement joins TRBV27 to TRBJ1-5; no firm D call. The V end lost 2 bases, the J end lost 9 bases, and 8 bases lay between the germline ends. The CDR3 covers 12 residues. Germline V gene lookup returns CDR1 MNHEY and CDR2 SMNVEV (reference sequence). The CDR3 DNA sequence: TGTGCCAGCAGTTTAGGCCGAGGGCCCCAGCATTTT. Translating it yields CASSLGRGPQHF.

The chain recombines TRBV27 with TRBJ2-7, with D perhaps matching TRBD1 (6 bases). This CDR3 is 15 amino acids long. V shed 2 bases and J shed 3 bases, with 14 bases lying between them. Germline V CDR1 and CDR2: MNHEY, SMNVEV (reference sequence). The CDR3 is CASSLETGPIYEQYF. CDR3 sequence (DNA): TGTGCCAGCAGTTTAGAAACAGGGCCTATCTACGAGCAGTACTTC.

Only one count was recorded for this clone. The CDR3: CASSWDREGQYF. The DNA for the CDR3 is TGTGCCAGCAGTTGGGACAGGGAGGGGCAGTACTTC. The chain links TRBV2 to TRBJ2-7; 9 bases line up with TRBD1. The CDR3 runs 12 residues. CDR1 and CDR2 from the germline V gene are SNHLY and FYNNEI. V lost 5 bases and J lost 9; bases outside the gene matches: 5.

V is TRBV7-9 and J is TRBJ2-1; D could derive from TRBD1 or TRBD2 (5 bases each). V lost 3 bases to trimming and J lost 0 bases, with 9 bases between them. The CDR3 covers 15 residues. CDR1 SEHNR and CDR2 FQNEAQ come from the germline V gene (reference sequence). CDR3 in DNA: TGTGCCAGCAGCTTCGGGACGCGCTCCTACAATGAGCAGTTCTTC. As protein: CASSFGTRSYNEQFF. Filled out from reference TRBV7-9 and TRBJ2-1, the complete variable domain reads DTGVSQNPRHKITKRGQNVTFRCDPISEHNRLYWYRQTLGQGPEFLTYFQNEAQLEKSRLLSDRFSAERPKGSFSTLEIQRTEQGDSAMYLCASSFGTRSYNEQFFGPGTRLTVL.

This clone was counted ten times or more. The rearrangement links TRBV5-5 to TRBJ2-6; D may be TRBD1 (6 bases). This CDR3 has 16 residues. Trimming took off 0 bases at V and 3 bases at J, with 10 bases between the two ends. Germline loops: CDR1 SGHKS, CDR2 YYEKEE (reference sequence). The CDR3 DNA follows: TGTGCCAGCAGCTTGGTGTGGGGGCGTGGGGCCAACGTCCTGACTTTC. Its translation is CASSLVWGRGANVLTF.

This clone appeared a single time. The chain is built from TRBV4-1 and TRBJ1-4; no firm D call. The germline V gene has CDR1 MGHRA and CDR2 YSYEKL. Trimming took 1 base from V and 8 from J, leaving 8 bases between them. This CDR3 comprises 13 residues. CDR3 residues: CASSQVSGEKLFF. The CDR3 coding sequence is TGCGCCAGCAGCCAAGTGTCGGGGGAAAAACTGTTTTTT.

For this clone: With only one base between it and a far larger clone, this is likely a read error. The V and J genes are TRBV5-6 and TRBJ2-7; 7 nucleotides align to TRBD2. CDR3 length: 14 amino acids. From germline, CDR1 is SGHDT and CDR2 YYEEEE. CDR3: CASSLGAGVYEKYF. In DNA form, the CDR3 reads TGTGCCAGCAGCTTGGGTGCGGGAGTCTACGAGAAGTACTTC.

J is TRBJ1-1 and V is TRBV19; D is unclear. Trimming pared 2 bases from V and 5 bases from J, leaving 12 bases between. Germline V gene sequence: CDR1 LNHDA, CDR2 SQIVND (reference sequence). This CDR3 is 14 amino acids long. The CDR3 sequence is CASSINPLGTEAFF. CDR3 nucleotides: TGTGCCAGTAGTATAAACCCCCTGGGGACTGAAGCTTTCTTT.

Note on this clone: The identical CDR3 is also encoded by other nucleotide sequences in the sample. This chain links TRBV27 with TRBJ2-7; possibly TRBD2 for D (6 bases). V was cut by 0 bases and J by 1 base, with 7 bases left in between. Germline-derived CDR1 and CDR2 are MNHEY and SMNVEV (reference sequence). This CDR3 is 14 amino acids long. The CDR3 coding sequence is TGTGCCAGCAGTTTATCGCGGGATTCCTACGAGCAGTACTTC. Translation gives CASSLSRDSYEQYF.